This TCR beta chain is drawn from a study of T-cell memory formation after mild COVID-19. TCRdb reanalysed the 5' RACE reads using MiXCR and keeps one entry per CDR3 protein. The sample records approximately 390,000 distinct CDR3 sequences, 16% being singletons. In this sample, this clonotype turned up a few times. Germline CDR1 and CDR2: MGHRA and YSYEKL. There are 17 residues in the CDR3. J was trimmed by 6 bases and V by 4 bases; bases with no gene match: 12. The sequence derives from a man in his late teens or twenties who had mild COVID-19 (a few samples of this study predate the infection). Cell type and time point are not known. Sample: PBMCs or a T cell subset sorted from them (not recorded which). This chain uses TRBV4-1 with TRBJ2-1; 10 nucleotides agree with TRBD2. CDR3 sequence: CASSRSLAGGLGNEQFF. For the CDR3, the DNA is TGCGCCAGCAGCCGATCCTTAGCGGGGGGCCTCGGCAATGAGCAGTTCTTC.